Listed below are T cell receptor beta chains from one sample, sequenced in a study of CD8+ T cells in alopecia areata. Assay: immunoSEQ multiplex PCR; the TCRdb copy retains only in-frame clones and omits some. The repertoire consists of about 130,000 clones, with approximately 53% occurring once and the leading ten covering roughly 4.5%. The sample here was CD4+ T cells sorted from blood, taken at week 0. These receptor sequences come from a human donor with alopecia areata. Both conserved end residues are trimmed from each CDR3. Each record gives: V gene, J gene, clone size, CDR3 protein. Part of the rows lack a size; the others show once, few, many or a class for expanded clones.

>TRBV28|TRBJ1-4|few
ASSEDGKGEKLF
>TRBV5-1|TRBJ2-1|.
ASSTLTSGSSYNEQF
>TRBV18|TRBJ1-2|.
ASSQDKAYGYT
>TRBV2|TRBJ2-1|.
ASSEARDEQF
>TRBV7-2|TRBJ1-4|few
ASSLVKETNEKLF
>TRBV5-1|TRBJ2-1|once
ASRTPGRTHNEQF
>TRBV14|TRBJ1-1|few
ASSETLNTEAF
>TRBV29-1|TRBJ2-5|.
SVATSGGAETQY
>TRBV6-1|TRBJ1-2|few
ASSDLSTNYGYT
>TRBV7-6|TRBJ1-2|.
ASSSQGNSGYT
>TRBV7-3|TRBJ2-5|.
ASSLLSSGGTQY
>TRBV9|TRBJ1-1|.
ASSVDGRNTEAF
>TRBV6-1|TRBJ1-2|once
ASSPRQGAGYT
>TRBV30|TRBJ1-1|.
AWTAGNTNTEAF
>TRBV10-3|TRBJ2-2|.
ATNHGTGVSAGELF
>TRBV30|TRBJ1-6|.
AWSSDNNSPLH
>TRBV7-7|TRBJ2-2|few
ASSQTPGAGELF
>TRBV5-1|TRBJ2-5|.
ASSRGQETQY
>TRBV27|TRBJ2-3|.
ASSSWDRAWQY
>TRBV7-9|TRBJ2-2|.
ASRPGGPGELF
>TRBV6-1|TRBJ1-2|few
ASSTGTGSGYT
>TRBV19|TRBJ2-2|.
ASNTGVGTGELF
>TRBV18|TRBJ1-2|.
ASSPPTRNYGYT
>TRBV25-1|TRBJ2-1|once
ASSEYGGLAGGTNEQF
>TRBV9|TRBJ2-4|.
ASSVDNGRDIQY
>TRBV19|TRBJ1-1|.
ASSIGVLGNAEAF
>TRBV18|TRBJ2-3|few
ASSPAGFTDTQY
>TRBV5-1|TRBJ2-7|few
ASSLLLAGGEGYEQY
>TRBV25-1|TRBJ2-3|.
ASSRHSWGTDTQY
>TRBV5-6|TRBJ1-1|few
ASSLQGGSAEAF
>TRBV28|TRBJ2-3|.
ASTMRAVDTQY
>TRBV9|TRBJ2-1|.
ASSVDGTKHNEQF
>TRBV7-2|TRBJ2-5|.
ASSLGWTQETQY
>TRBV7-9|TRBJ2-5|.
ASSTRHGTGLSETQY
>TRBV6-1|TRBJ1-1|few
ASSSTLGGVAF
>TRBV9|TRBJ1-3|.
ASSARTGGSGNTIY
>TRBV7-2|TRBJ2-4|.
ASSRPGTAKNIQY
>TRBV18|TRBJ1-1|.
ASSPRDYPEAF
>TRBV28|TRBJ2-6|.
ASRKNGGANVLT
>TRBV7-9|TRBJ2-3|.
ASSETDTQY
>TRBV5-4|TRBJ2-1|few
ASTVDGGFSYNEQF
>TRBV9|TRBJ2-2|few
ASSVGSGNTGELF
>TRBV6-1|TRBJ2-6|once
ASRGLGANVLT
>TRBV30|TRBJ2-3|.
AWRMGGTDTQY
>TRBV19|TRBJ2-6|.
ASSRSGANVLT
>TRBV7-3|TRBJ2-3|.
ASSPGGRTDTQY
>TRBV4-1|TRBJ1-1|.
ASSPGRGNTEAF
>TRBV4-3|TRBJ2-4|.
ASSQESGTGPWIAKNIQY
>TRBV5-1|TRBJ1-4|few
ASSARGGEREKLF
>TRBV5-1|TRBJ2-4|.
ASSVRDRGQNIQY
>TRBV7-2|TRBJ2-1|.
ASSLHRDNEQF
>TRBV19|TRBJ1-4|.
ASKSTRGERNEKLF
>TRBV30|TRBJ1-1|.
AWSATGGLRTEAF
>TRBV4-2|TRBJ1-5|.
ASSQVTGQGVQPQH
>TRBV6-1|TRBJ2-3|.
ASSLRTNQDTQY